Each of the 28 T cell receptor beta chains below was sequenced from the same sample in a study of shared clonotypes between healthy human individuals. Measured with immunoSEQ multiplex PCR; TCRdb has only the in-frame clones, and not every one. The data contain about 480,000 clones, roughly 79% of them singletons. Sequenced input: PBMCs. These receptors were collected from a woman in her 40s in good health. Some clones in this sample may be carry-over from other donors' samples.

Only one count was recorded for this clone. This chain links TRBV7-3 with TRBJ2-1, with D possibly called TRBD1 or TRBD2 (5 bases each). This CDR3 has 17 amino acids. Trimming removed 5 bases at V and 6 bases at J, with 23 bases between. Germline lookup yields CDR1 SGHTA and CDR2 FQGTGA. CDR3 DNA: TGTGCCAGCAGCCACCAGCCGGGGCGGAGCCTAGGCAATGAGCAGTTCTTC. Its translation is CASSHQPGRSLGNEQFF. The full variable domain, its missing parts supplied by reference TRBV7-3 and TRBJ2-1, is GAGVSQTPSNKVTEKGKYVELRCDPISGHTALYWYRQSLGQGPEFLIYFQGTGAADDSGLPNDRFFAVRPEGSVSTLKIQRTERGDSAVYLCASSHQPGRSLGNEQFFGPGTRLTVL.

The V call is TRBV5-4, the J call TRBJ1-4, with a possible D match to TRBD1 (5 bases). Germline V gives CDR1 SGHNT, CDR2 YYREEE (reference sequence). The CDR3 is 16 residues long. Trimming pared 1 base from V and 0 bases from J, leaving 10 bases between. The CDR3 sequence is CASSLSGAATNEKLFF. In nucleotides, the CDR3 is TGTGCCAGCAGCTTGTCCGGGGCCGCAACTAATGAAAAACTGTTTTTT.

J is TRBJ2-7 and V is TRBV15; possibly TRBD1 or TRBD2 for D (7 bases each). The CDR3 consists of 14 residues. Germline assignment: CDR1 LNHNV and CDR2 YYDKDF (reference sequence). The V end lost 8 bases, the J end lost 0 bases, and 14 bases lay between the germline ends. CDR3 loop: CATSRGDSSYEQYF. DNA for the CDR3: TGTGCCACCTCCCGGGGGGACAGCTCCTACGAGCAGTACTTC.

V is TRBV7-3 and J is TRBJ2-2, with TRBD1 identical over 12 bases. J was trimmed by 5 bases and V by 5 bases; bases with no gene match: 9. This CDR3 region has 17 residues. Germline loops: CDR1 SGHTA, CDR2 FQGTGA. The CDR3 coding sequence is TGTGCCAGCAGCCCGGGACAGGGGGCGAGGGAGACCGGGGAGCTGTTTTTT. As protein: CASSPGQGARETGELFF. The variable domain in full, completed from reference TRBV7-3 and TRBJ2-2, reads GAGVSQTPSNKVTEKGKYVELRCDPISGHTALYWYRQSLGQGPEFLIYFQGTGAADDSGLPNDRFFAVRPEGSVSTLKIQRTERGDSAVYLCASSPGQGARETGELFFGEGSRLTVL.

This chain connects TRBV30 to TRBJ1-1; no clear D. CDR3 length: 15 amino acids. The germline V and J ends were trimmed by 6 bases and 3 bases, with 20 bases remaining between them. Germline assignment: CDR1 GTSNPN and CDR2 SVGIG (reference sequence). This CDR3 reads CACTHPPLMYTEAFF. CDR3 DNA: TGTGCCTGTACACATCCCCCCTTAATGTACACTGAAGCTTTCTTT.

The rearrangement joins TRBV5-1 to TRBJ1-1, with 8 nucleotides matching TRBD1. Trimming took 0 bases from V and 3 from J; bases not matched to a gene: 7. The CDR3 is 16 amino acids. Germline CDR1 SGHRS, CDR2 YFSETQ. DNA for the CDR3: TGCGCCAGCAGCTTGGACGGCAGGGGGCCGTACACTGAAGCTTTCTTT. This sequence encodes CASSLDGRGPYTEAFF. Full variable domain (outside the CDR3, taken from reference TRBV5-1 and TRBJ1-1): KAGVTQTPRYLIKTRGQQVTLSCSPISGHRSVSWYQQTPGQGLQFLFEYFSETQRNKGNFPGRFSGRQFSNSRSEMNVSTLELGDSALYLCASSLDGRGPYTEAFFGQGTRLTVV.

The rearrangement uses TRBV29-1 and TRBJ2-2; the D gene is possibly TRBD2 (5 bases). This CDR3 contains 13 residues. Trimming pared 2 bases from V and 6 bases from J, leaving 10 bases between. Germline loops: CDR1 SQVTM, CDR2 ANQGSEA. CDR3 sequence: CSVESGVPGELFF. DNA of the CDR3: TGCAGCGTTGAATCCGGGGTCCCCGGGGAGCTGTTTTTT.

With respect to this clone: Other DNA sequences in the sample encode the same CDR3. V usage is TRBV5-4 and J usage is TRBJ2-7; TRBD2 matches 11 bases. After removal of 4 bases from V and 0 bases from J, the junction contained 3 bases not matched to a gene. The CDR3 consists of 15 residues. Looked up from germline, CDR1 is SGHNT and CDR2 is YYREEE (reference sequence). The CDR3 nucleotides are TGTGCCAGCAGCACAGGGACTAGCGGCTCCTACGAGCAGTACTTC. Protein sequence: CASSTGTSGSYEQYF.

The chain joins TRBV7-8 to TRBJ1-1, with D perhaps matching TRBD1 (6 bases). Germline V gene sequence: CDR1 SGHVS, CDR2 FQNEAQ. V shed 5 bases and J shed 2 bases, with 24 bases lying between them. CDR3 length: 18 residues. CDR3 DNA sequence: TGTGCCAGCAGCACTCGGGGAACAGGGAGGATCATTAACACTGAAGCTTTCTTT. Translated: CASSTRGTGRIINTEAFF.

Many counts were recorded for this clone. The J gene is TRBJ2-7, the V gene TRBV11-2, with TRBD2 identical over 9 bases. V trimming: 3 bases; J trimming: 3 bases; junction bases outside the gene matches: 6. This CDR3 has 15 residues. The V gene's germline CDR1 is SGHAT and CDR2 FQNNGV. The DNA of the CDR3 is TGTGCCAGCAGCTTGGCGGGAGGGGCGAACTACGAGCAGTACTTC. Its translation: CASSLAGGANYEQYF.

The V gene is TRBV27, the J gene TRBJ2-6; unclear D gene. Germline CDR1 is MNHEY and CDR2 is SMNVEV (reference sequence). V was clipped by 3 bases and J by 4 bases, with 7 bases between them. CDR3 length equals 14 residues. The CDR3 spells CASSFRLGANVLTF. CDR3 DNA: TGTGCCAGCAGTTTTCGCCTGGGGGCCAACGTCCTGACTTTC.

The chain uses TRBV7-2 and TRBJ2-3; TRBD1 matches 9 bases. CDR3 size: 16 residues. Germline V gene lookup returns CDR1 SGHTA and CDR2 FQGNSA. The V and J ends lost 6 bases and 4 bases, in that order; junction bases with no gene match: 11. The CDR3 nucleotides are TGTGCCAGCAGATCAGGGTGGACAGGGGAGGCAGATACGCAGTATTTT. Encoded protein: CASRSGWTGEADTQYF.

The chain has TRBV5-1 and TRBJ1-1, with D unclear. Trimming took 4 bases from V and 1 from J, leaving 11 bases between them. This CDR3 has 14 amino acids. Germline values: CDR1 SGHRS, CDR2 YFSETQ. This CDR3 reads CASSPTSGNTEAFF. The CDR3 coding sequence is TGCGCCAGCAGCCCAACCTCAGGGAACACTGAAGCTTTCTTT.

The chain's CDR3 is CASSPGAKAGGRYEQYF. The CDR3 bases are TGTGCCAGCAGCCCCGGAGCGAAAGCGGGAGGGAGGTACGAGCAGTACTTC. The V gene is TRBV7-6, the J gene TRBJ2-7; 10 bases match TRBD2. This CDR3 spans 17 amino acids. Losses at the gene ends were 5 bases for V and 4 bases for J; bases not matched to a gene: 14. The V gene's germline CDR1 is SGHVS and CDR2 FNYEAQ.

The CDR3 nucleotides are TGCGCCAGCAGCCCACGATCACTAGCGGGAGCGGGTGGGACCCAGTACTTC. Amino acids: CASSPRSLAGAGGTQYF. The chain recombines TRBV5-1 with TRBJ2-5; 11 nucleotides match TRBD2. Losses at the gene ends were 4 bases for V and 7 bases for J; bases not matched to a gene: 15. CDR3 length: 17 residues. The V gene's germline CDR1 is SGHRS and CDR2 YFSETQ.

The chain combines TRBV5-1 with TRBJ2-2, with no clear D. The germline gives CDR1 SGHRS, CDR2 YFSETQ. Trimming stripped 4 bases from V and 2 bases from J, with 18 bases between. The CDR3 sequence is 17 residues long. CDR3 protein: CASSPSPAISNTGELFF. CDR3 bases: TGCGCCAGCAGCCCATCTCCGGCGATTTCTAACACCGGGGAGCTGTTTTTT. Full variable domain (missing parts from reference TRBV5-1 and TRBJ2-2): KAGVTQTPRYLIKTRGQQVTLSCSPISGHRSVSWYQQTPGQGLQFLFEYFSETQRNKGNFPGRFSGRQFSNSRSEMNVSTLELGDSALYLCASSPSPAISNTGELFFGEGSRLTVL.

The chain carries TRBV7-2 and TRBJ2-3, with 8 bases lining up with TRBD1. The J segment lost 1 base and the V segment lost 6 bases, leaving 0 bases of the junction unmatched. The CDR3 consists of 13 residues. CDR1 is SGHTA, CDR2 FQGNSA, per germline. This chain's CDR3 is CASRGQGTDTQYF. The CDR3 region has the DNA TGTGCCAGCAGGGGACAGGGCACAGATACGCAGTATTTT.

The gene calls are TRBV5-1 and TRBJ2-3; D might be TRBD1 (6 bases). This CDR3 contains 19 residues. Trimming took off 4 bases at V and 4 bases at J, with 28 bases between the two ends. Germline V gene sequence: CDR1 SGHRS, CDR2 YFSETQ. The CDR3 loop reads CASSQAPDPGTNGADTQYF. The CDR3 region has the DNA TGCGCCAGCAGCCAAGCACCAGATCCCGGGACAAATGGGGCAGATACGCAGTATTTT.

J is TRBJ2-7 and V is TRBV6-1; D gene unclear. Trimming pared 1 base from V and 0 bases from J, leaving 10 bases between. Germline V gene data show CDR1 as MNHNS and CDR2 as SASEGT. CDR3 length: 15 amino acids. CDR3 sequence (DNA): TGTGCCAGCAGTGAAGGGCTCCTGAGCTCCTACGAGCAGTACTTC. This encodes CASSEGLLSSYEQYF.

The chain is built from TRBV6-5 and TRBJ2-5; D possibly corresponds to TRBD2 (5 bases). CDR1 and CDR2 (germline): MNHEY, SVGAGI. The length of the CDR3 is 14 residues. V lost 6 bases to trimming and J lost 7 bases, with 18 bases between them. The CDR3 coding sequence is TGTGCCAGCAGCCACACTAGGACGGACGGGACCCAGTACTTC. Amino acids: CASSHTRTDGTQYF.

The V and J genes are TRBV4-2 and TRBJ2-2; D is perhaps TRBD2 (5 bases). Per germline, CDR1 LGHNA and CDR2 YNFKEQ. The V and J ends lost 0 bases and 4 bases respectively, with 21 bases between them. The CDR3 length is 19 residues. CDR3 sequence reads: CASSQDTSPGMSGTGELFF. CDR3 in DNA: TGTGCCAGCAGCCAAGATACCTCCCCCGGGATGAGCGGCACCGGGGAGCTGTTTTTT.

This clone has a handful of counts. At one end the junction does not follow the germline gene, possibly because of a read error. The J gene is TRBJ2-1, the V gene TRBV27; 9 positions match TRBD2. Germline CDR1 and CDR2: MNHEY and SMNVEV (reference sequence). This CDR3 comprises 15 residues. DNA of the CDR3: TGTGCCAGCAGTTTGGGACTAGCTTTCTACGATGAGCAGTTCTTC. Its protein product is CASSLGLAFYDEQFF.

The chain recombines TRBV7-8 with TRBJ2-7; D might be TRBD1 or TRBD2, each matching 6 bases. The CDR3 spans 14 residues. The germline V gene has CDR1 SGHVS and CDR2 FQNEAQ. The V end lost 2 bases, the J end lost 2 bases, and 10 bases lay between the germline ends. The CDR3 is CASSLPGAPYEQYF. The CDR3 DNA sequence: TGTGCCAGCAGCTTACCGGGGGCCCCCTACGAGCAGTACTTC.

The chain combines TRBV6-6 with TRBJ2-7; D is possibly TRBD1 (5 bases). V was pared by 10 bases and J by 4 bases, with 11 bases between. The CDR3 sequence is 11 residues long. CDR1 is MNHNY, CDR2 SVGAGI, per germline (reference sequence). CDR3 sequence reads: CAIQGGYEQYF. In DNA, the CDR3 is TGTGCCATCCAGGGTGGATACGAGCAGTACTTC.

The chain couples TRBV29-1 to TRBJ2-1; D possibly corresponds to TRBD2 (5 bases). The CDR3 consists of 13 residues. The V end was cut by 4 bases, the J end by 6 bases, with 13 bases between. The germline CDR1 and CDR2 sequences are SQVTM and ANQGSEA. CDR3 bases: TGCAGCGTTGTGCTGCGGACTCTCAATGAGCAGTTCTTC. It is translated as CSVVLRTLNEQFF.

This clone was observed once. The CDR3 protein is CASSFAPGVFSSGNTIYF. CDR3 sequence (DNA): TGTGCCAGCAGCTTTGCGCCAGGCGTCTTTAGCTCTGGAAACACCATATATTTT. This chain links TRBV5-4 with TRBJ1-3; D not resolved. The length of the CDR3 is 18 residues. V lost 2 bases to trimming and J lost 0 bases, with 18 bases between them. Germline CDR1 SGHNT, CDR2 YYREEE (reference sequence). The variable domain in full, completed from reference TRBV5-4 and TRBJ1-3, reads ETGVTQSPTHLIKTRGQQVTLRCSSQSGHNTVSWYQQALGQGPQFIFQYYREEENGRGNFPPRFSGLQFPNYSSELNVNALELDDSALYLCASSFAPGVFSSGNTIYFGEGSWLTVV.

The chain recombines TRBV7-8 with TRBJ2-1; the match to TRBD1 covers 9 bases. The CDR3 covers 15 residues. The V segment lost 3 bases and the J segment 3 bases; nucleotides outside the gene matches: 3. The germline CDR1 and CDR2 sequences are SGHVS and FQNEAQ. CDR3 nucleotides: TGTGCCAGCAGCTTCGACAGGGGGAACTACAATGAGCAGTTCTTC. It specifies CASSFDRGNYNEQFF.

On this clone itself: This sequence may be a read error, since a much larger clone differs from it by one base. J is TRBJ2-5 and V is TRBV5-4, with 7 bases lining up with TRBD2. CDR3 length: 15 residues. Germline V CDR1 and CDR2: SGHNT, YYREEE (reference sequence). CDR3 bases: TGTGCCCGCAGCCGGGGGGTAGCGGAGGGGGAGACCCAGTACTTC. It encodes CARSRGVAEGETQYF. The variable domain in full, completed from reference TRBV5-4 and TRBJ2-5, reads ETGVTQSPTHLIKTRGQQVTLRCSSQSGHNTVSWYQQALGQGPQFIFQYYREEENGRGNFPPRFSGLQFPNYSSELNVNALELDDSALYLCARSRGVAEGETQYFGPGTRLLVL.